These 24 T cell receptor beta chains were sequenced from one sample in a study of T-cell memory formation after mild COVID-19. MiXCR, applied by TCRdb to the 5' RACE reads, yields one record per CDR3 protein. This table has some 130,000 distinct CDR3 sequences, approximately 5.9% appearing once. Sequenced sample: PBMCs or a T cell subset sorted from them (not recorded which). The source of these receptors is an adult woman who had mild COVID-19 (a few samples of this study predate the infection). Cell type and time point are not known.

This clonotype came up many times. The CDR3 coding sequence is TGTGCCAGCAGTTTAGGTGCGGTGGGGGAGCTGTTTTTT. Translating gives CASSLGAVGELFF. The rearrangement joins TRBV12-3 or TRBV12-4 to TRBJ2-2; no reliable D call. CDR3 size: 13 residues. V gave up 1 base and J gave up 8 bases, with 8 bases separating them.

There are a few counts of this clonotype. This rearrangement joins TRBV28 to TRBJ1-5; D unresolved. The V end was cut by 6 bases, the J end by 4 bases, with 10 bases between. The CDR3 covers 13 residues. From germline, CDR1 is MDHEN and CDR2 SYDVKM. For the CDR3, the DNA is TGTGCCAGCAGCCCGACAAGGAATCAGCCCCAGCATTTT. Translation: CASSPTRNQPQHF.

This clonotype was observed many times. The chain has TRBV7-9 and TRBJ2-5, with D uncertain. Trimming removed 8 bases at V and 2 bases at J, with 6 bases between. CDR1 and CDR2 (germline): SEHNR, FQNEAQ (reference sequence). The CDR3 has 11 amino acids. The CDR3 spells CASELQETQYF. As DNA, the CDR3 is TGTGCCAGCGAGTTGCAAGAGACCCAGTACTTC.

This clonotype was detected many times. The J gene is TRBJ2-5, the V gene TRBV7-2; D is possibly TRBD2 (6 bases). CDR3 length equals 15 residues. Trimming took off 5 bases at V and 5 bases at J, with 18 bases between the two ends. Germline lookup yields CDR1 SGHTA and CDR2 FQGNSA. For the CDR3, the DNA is TGTGCCAGCAGCACACCGGGACTCCCTTGGGAGACCCAGTACTTC. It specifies CASSTPGLPWETQYF.

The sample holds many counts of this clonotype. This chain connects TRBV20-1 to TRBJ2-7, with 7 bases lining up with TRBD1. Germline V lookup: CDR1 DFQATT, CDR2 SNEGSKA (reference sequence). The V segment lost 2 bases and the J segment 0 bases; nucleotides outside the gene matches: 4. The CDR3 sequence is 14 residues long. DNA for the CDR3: TGCAGTGCTAGAAAGACAGGGCTCTCCTACGAGCAGTACTTC. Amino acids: CSARKTGLSYEQYF.

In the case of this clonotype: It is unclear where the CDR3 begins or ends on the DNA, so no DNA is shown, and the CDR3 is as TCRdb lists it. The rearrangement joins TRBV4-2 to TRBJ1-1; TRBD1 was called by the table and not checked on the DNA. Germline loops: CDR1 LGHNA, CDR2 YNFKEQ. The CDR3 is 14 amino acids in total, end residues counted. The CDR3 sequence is CASSQDVGTGITFF.

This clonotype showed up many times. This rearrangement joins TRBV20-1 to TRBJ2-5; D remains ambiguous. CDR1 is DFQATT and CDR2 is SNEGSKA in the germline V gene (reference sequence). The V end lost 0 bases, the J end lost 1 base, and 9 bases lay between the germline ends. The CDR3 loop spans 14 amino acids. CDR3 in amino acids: CSARDFRFQETQYF. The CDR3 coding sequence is TGCAGTGCTAGAGATTTCAGATTCCAAGAGACCCAGTACTTC.

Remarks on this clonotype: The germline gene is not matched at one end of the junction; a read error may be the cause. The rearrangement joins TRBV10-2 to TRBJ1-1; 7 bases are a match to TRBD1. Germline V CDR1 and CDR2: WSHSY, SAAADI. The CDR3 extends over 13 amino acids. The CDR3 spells CASCDRESRKAFF. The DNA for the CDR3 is TGCGCCAGCTGTGACAGGGAATCGCGTAAAGCTTTCTTT.

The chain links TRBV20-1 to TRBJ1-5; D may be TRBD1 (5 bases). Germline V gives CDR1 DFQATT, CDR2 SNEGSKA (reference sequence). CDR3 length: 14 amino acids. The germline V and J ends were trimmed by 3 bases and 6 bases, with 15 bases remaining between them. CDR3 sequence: CSASRGLVTQPQHF. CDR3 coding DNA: TGCAGTGCTAGTCGGGGGTTAGTCACTCAGCCCCAGCATTTT.

The DNA for the CDR3 is TGTGCCAGCAGTTTGACAGTCTCCTACGAGCAGTACTTC. It translates to CASSLTVSYEQYF. This chain uses TRBV12-3 or TRBV12-4 with TRBJ2-7, with D perhaps TRBD1 (5 bases). V dropped 3 bases and J dropped 0 bases, with 6 bases sitting between them. The CDR3 is 13 amino acids.

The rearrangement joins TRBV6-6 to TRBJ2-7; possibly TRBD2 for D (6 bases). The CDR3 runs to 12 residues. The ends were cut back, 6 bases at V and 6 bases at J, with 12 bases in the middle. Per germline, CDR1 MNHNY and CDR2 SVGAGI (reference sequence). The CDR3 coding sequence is TGTGCCAGCAGCGGGTCGGGGGTCGAGCAGTACTTC. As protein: CASSGSGVEQYF.

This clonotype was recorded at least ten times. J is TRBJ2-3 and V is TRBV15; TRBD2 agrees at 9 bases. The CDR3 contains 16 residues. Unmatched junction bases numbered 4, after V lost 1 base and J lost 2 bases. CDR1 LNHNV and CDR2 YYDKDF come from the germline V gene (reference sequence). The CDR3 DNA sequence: TGTGCCACCAGCAGAGCTCTAGCGGGGACCACAGATACGCAGTATTTT. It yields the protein CATSRALAGTTDTQYF.

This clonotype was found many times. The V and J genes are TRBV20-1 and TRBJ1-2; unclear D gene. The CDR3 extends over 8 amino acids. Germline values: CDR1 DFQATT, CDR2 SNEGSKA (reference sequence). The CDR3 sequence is CSSAGYTF. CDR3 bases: TGCAGCTCAGCCGGCTACACCTTC.

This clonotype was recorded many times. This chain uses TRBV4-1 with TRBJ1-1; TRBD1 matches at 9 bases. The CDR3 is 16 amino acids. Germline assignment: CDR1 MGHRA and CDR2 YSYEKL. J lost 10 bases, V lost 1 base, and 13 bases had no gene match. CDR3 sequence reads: CASSQVGQGLRNGAFF. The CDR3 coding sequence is TGCGCCAGCAGCCAAGTGGGACAGGGCCTCCGAAACGGAGCTTTCTTT.

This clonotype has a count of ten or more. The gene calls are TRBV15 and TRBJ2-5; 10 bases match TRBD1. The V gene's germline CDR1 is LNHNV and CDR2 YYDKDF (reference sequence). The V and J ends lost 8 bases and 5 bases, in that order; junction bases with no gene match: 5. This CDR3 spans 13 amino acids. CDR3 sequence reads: CATRLDRGETQYF. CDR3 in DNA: TGTGCCACCCGGCTGGACAGGGGGGAGACCCAGTACTTC.

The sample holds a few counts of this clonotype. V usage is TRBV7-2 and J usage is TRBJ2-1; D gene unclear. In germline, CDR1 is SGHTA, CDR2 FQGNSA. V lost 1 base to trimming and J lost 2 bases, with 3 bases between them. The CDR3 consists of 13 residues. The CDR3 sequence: CASSLVTYNEQFF. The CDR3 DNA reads TGTGCCAGCAGCTTAGTGACCTACAATGAGCAGTTCTTC.

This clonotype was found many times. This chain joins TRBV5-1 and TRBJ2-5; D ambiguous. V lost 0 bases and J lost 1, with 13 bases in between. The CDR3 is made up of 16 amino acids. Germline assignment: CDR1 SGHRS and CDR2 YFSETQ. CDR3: CASSLVGAVTQETQYF. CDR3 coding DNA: TGCGCCAGCAGCTTGGTGGGCGCGGTGACCCAAGAGACCCAGTACTTC. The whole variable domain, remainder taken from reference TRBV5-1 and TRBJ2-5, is KAGVTQTPRYLIKTRGQQVTLSCSPISGHRSVSWYQQTPGQGLQFLFEYFSETQRNKGNFPGRFSGRQFSNSRSEMNVSTLELGDSALYLCASSLVGAVTQETQYFGPGTRLLVL.

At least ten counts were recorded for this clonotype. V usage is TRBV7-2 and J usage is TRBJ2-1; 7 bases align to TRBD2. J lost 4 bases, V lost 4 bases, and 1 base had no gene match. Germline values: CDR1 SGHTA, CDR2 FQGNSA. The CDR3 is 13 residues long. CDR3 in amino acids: CASSWTRYNEQFF. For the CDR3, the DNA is TGTGCCAGCAGCTGGACTAGATACAATGAGCAGTTCTTC.

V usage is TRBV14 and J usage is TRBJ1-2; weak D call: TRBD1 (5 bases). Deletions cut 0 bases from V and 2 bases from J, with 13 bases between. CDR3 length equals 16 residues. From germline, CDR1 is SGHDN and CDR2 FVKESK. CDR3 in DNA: TGTGCCAGCAGCCAAGATCTATGGGCAGGGAACTATGGCTACACCTTC. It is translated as CASSQDLWAGNYGYTF. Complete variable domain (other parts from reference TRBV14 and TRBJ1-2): EAGVTQFPSHSVIEKGQTVTLRCDPISGHDNLYWYRRVMGKEIKFLLHFVKESKQDESGMPNNRFLAERTGGTYSTLKVQPAELEDSGVYFCASSQDLWAGNYGYTFGSGTRLTVV.

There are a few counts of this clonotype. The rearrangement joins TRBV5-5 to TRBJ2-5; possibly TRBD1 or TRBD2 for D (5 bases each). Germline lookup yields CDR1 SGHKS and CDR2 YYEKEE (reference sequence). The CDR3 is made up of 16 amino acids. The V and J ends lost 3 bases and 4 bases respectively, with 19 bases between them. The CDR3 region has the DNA TGTGCCAGCAGCTCGACCGGGACGGTGAGGAGAGAGACCCAGTACTTC. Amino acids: CASSSTGTVRRETQYF.

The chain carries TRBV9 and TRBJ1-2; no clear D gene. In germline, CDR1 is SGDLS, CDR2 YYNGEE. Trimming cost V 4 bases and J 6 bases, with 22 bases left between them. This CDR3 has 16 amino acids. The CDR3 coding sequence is TGTGCCAGCAGCACCCTCCGAATGGCGGAGGGCCATGGCTACACCTTC. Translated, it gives CASSTLRMAEGHGYTF. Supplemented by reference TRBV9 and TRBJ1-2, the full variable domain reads DSGVTQTPKHLITATGQRVTLRCSPRSGDLSVYWYQQSLDQGLQFLIQYYNGEERAKGNILERFSAQQFPDLHSELNLSSLELGDSALYFCASSTLRMAEGHGYTFGSGTRLTVV.

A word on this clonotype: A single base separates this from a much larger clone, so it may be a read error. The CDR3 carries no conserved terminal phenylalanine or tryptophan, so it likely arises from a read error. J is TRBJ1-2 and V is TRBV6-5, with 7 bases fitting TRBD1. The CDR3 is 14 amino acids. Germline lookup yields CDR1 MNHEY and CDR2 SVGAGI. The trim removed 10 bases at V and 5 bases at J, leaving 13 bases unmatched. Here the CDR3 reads CATQKTGRNYGYTL. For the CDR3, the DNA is TGTGCCACTCAGAAGACAGGGCGGAATTATGGCTACACCCTC.

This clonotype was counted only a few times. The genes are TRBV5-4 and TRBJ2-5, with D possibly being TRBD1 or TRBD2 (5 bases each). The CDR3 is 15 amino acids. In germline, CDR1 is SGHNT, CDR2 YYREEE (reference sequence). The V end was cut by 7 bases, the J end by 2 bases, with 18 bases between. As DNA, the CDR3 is TGTGCCAGCGGATACCTTCCAGGGAGACAAGAGACCCAGTACTTC. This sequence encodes CASGYLPGRQETQYF.

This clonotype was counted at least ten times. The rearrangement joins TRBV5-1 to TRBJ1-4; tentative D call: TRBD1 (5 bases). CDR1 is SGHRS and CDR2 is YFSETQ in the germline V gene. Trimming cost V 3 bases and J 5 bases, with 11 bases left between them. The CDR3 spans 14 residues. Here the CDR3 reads CASSSGRNNEKLFF. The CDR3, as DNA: TGCGCCAGCAGCTCGGGACGGAACAATGAAAAACTGTTTTTT. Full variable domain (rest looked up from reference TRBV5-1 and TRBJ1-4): KAGVTQTPRYLIKTRGQQVTLSCSPISGHRSVSWYQQTPGQGLQFLFEYFSETQRNKGNFPGRFSGRQFSNSRSEMNVSTLELGDSALYLCASSSGRNNEKLFFGSGTQLSVL.